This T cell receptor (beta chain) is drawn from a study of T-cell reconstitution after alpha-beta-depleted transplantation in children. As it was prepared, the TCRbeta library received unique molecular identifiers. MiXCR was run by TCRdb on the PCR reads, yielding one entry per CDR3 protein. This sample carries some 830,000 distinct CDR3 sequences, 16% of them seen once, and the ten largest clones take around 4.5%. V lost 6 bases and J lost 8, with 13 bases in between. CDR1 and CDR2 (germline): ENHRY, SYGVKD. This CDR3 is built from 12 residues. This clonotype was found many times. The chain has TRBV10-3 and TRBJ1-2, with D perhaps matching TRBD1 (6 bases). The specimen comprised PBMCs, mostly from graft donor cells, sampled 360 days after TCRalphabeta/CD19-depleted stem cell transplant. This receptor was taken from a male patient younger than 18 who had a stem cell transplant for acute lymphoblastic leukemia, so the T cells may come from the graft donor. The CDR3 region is CAISQGKEGYTF. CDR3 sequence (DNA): TGTGCCATCAGCCAGGGGAAGGAAGGCTACACCTTC.